This T cell receptor beta chain was captured by sequencing in a study of regulatory T cells in long-lasting Graves disease. The germline CDR1 and CDR2 sequences are MNHEY and SVGEGT. V lost 6 bases to trimming and J lost 0 bases, with 9 bases between them. The CDR3 is made up of 14 amino acids. This clonotype was recorded at least ten times. Documented time point: newly diagnosed GD, antithyroid drugs for less than 3 months. PBMC-extracted RNA yielded the TCR library. Sequencing libraries for TCR beta were prepared with iRepertoire HTBI primers and Arm-PCR of CDR3 regions. TCRdb redid the calling of the multiplex PCR reads with MiXCR, one entry per CDR3 protein. There are around 420,000 distinct CDR3 sequences in the sample; roughly 15% occur only once, and over 20% lies in the top ten.

This chain links TRBV6-2 or TRBV6-3 with TRBJ2-4; D possibly uses TRBD1 or TRBD2 (5 bases each). The sequence derives from a female donor with Graves disease. The sample was peripheral blood mononuclear cells (PBMCs), taken at new diagnosis, from a patient treated with antithyroid drugs. The CDR3 DNA sequence: TGTGCCAGCAGAGAGGGACCAGCCAAAAACATTCAGTACTTC. It encodes CASREGPAKNIQYF.